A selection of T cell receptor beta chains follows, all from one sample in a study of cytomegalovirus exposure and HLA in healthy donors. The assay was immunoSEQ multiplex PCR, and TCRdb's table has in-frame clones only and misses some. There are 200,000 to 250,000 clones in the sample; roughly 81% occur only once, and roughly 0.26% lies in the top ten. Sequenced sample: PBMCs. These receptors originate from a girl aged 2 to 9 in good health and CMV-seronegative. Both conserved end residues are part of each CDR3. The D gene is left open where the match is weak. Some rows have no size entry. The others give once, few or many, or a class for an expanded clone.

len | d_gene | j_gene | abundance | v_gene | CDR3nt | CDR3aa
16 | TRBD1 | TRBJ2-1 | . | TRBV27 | TGTGCCAGCAGGCCAACAGGGGGACTGACGGGGGATGAGCAGTTCTTC | CASRPTGGLTGDEQFF
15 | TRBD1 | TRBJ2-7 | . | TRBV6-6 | TGTGCCAGCAGTTTTTCCGGGACAGGGAAATACGAGCAGTACTTC | CASSFSGTGKYEQYF
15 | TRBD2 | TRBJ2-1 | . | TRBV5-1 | TGCGCCAGCAGCCTAACTAGCGGACTAGTCCATGAGCAGTTCTTC | CASSLTSGLVHEQFF
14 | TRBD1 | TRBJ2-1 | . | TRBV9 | TGTGCCAGCAGCGTCTGGACAGGGTACAATGAGCAGTTCTTC | CASSVWTGYNEQFF
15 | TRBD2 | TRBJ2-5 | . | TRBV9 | TGTGCCAGCAGTGTAGCGGGGGGGCTGGGAGAGACCCAGTACTTC | CASSVAGGLGETQYF
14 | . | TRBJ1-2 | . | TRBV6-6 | TGTGCCAGCAGCCAAAGTACAGGGACCTATGGCTACACCTTC | CASSQSTGTYGYTF
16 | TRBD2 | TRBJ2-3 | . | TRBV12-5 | TGTGCTAGTGGGTTACGAGCGGGACCTAGCACAGATACGCAGTATTTT | CASGLRAGPSTDTQYF
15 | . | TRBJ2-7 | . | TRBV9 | TGTGCCAGCAGCGTAGGGAGTCGCGGCTCCTACGAGCAGTACTTC | CASSVGSRGSYEQYF
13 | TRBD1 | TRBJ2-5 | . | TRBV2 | TGTGCCAGCAGAAAGACAGGGAGAGAGACCCAGTACTTC | CASRKTGRETQYF
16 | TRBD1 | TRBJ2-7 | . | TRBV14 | TGTGCCAGCAGCCAAGAGGGACAGGGGGCAATCTACGAGCAGTACTTC | CASSQEGQGAIYEQYF
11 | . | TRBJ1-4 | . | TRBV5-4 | TGTGCCAGCAGCTCGGGTGAAAAACTGTTTTTT | CASSSGEKLFF
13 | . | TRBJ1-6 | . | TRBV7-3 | TGTGCCAGCAGCTCCTCAGGGGATTCACCCCTCCACTTT | CASSSSGDSPLHF
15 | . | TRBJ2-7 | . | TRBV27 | TGTGCCAGCGGACGGGCCGCTAGCGTTTTGGCCGAGCAGTACTTC | CASGRAASVLAEQYF
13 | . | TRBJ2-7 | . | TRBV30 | TGTGCCTGGAGCTTGCCGGGACACTACGAGCAGTACTTC | CAWSLPGHYEQYF
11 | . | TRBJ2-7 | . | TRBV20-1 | TGCAGTGCTCTCAGGGCCTACGAGCAGTACTTC | CSALRAYEQYF
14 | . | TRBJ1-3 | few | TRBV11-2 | TGTGCCAGCACACTCGGGGATCGGAAAAACACCATATATTTT | CASTLGDRKNTIYF
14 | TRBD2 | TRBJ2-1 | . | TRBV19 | TGTGCCAGTAGTATCATAGCGGGAGGGGATGAGCAGTTCTTC | CASSIIAGGDEQFF
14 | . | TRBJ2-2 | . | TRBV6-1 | TGTGCCAGCCGCCTGCTCGGGAACACCGGGGAGCTGTTTTTT | CASRLLGNTGELFF
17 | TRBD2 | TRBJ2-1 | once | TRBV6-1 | TGTGCCAGCAGTGTGGGGCTAGCGGGAGGGCCCTACAATGAGCAGTTCTTC | CASSVGLAGGPYNEQFF
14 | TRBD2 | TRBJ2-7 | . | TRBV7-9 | TGTGCCAGCAGCTTAGTTGGCGGGAGCTACGAGCAGTACTTC | CASSLVGGSYEQYF
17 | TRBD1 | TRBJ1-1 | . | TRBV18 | TGTGCCAGCTCACCATATTTGAAGGGACAGCTGAACACTGAAGCTTTCTTT | CASSPYLKGQLNTEAFF
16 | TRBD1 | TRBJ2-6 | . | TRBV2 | TGTGCCAGCAACCGGGACAGGGTGTCTGGGGCCAACGTCCTGACTTTC | CASNRDRVSGANVLTF
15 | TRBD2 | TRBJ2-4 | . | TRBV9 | TGTGCCAGCAGCATAGCGGGGGGGGCTAAAAACATTCAGTACTTC | CASSIAGGAKNIQYF
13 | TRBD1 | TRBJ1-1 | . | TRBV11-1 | TGTGCCAGCAGCTTATGGGGGACAGATGAAGCTTTCTTT | CASSLWGTDEAFF
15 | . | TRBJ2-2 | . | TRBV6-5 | TGTGCCAGCAGTTACTCCGGGGTAGCTGCCGGGGAGCTGTTTTTT | CASSYSGVAAGELFF
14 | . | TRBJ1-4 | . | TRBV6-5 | TGTGCCAGCAGTCGGACACTATCTAATGAAAAACTGTTTTTT | CASSRTLSNEKLFF
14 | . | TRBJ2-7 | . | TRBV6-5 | TGTGCCAGCAGCAGACTTAACTCCTCCTACGAGCAGTACTTC | CASSRLNSSYEQYF
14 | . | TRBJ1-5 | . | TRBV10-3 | TGTGCCATCAGGGGGACATCTAGCAATCAGCCCCAGCATTTT | CAIRGTSSNQPQHF
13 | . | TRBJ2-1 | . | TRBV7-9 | TGTGCCAGCAGCCTAAGCGGTACCAATGAGCAGTTCTTC | CASSLSGTNEQFF
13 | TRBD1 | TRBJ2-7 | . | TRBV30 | TGTGCCTGGACTCGGGACAGGGGCTACGAGCAGTACTTC | CAWTRDRGYEQYF
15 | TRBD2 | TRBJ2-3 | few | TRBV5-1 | TGCGCCAGCAGCTTGACTAGCGGGCTTACAGATACGCAGTATTTT | CASSLTSGLTDTQYF
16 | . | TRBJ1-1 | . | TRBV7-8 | TGTGCCAGCAGCTTACCCAAAGGGGCCATGAACACTGAAGCTTTCTTT | CASSLPKGAMNTEAFF
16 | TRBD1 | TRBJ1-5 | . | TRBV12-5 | TGTGCTAGTGGTTTAGGACAGGGTGGCAGCAATCAGCCCCAGCATTTT | CASGLGQGGSNQPQHF